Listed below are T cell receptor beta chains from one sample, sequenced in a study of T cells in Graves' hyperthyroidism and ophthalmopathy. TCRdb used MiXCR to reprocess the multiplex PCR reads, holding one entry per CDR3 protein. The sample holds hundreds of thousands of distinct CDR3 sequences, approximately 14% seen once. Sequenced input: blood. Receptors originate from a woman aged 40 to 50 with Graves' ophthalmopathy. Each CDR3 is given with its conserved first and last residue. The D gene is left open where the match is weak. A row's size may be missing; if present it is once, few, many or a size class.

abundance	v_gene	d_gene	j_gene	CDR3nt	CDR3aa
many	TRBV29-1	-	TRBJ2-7	TGCAGCGACAACACCGACAGCTCCTACGAGCAGTACTTC	CSDNTDSSYEQYF
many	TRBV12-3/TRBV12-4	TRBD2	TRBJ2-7	TGTGCCAGCGGGTTTGGACTAGCGGGAAATGACGAGCAGTACTTC	CASGFGLAGNDEQYF
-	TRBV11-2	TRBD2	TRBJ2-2	TGTGCCAGCAGCTCCGGGGGGGGGGCTAGCGGCCTCACCGGGGAGCTGTTTTTT	CASSSGGGASGLTGELFF
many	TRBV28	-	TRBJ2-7	TGTGCCAGTAATCACAGATCCTACGAGCAGTACTTC	CASNHRSYEQYF
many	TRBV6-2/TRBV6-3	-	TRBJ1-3	TGTGCCAGCAGTTACTCGGGGGCTATCGGGAACACCATATATTTT	CASSYSGAIGNTIYF
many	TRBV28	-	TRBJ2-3	TGTGCCAGCAGCCGAACCGATACGCAGTATTTT	CASSRTDTQYF
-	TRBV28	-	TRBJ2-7	TGTGCCAGCAGTTCCTCTCGTAACAGGGCCCCATACGAGCAGTACTTC	CASSSSRNRAPYEQYF
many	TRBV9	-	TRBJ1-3	TGTGTCAGCAGCGTAGCAGGGAGTGGAAACACCATATATTTT	CVSSVAGSGNTIYF
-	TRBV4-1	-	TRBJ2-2	TGCGCCAGCAGCCAAGGTGAATTCACCGGGGAGCTGTTTTTT	CASSQGEFTGELFF
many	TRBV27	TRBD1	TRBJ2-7	TGTGCCAGCAGTTTAACCCGGGACAGCTACGAGCAGTACTTC	CASSLTRDSYEQYF
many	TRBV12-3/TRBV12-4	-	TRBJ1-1	TGTGCCAGCACCTGGGGGGGGGTGAACACTGAAGCTTTCTTT	CASTWGGVNTEAFF
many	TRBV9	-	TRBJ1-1	TGTGCCAGCAGCGTAGGCGGGGCATCGGTGGGTATGGGGACTGAAGCTTTCTTT	CASSVGGASVGMGTEAFF
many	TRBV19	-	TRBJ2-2	TGTGCCAGTAGTCCCATGGTCAACACCGGGGAGCTGTTTTTT	CASSPMVNTGELFF
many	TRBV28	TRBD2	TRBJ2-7	TGTGCCAGCAGGATCTCTCTAGCGGGAACATACGAGCAGTACTTC	CASRISLAGTYEQYF
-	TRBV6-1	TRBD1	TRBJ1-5	TGTGCCAGCTCACCATCCGGGACAGGGGAGTTTCAGCCCCAGCATTTT	CASSPSGTGEFQPQHF
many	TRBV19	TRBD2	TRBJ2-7	TGTGCCAGTCACTCTAGCGGGCCCTCCTACGAGCAGTACTTC	CASHSSGPSYEQYF
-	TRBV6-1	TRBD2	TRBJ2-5	TGTGCCAGCAGCACAGCGGGACCCCAAGAGACCCAGTACTTC	CASSTAGPQETQYF
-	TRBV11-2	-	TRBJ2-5	TGTGCCAGCAGCTCCCCGCCGAGGGGTCTCCAAGAGACCCAGTACTTC	CASSSPPRGLQETQYF